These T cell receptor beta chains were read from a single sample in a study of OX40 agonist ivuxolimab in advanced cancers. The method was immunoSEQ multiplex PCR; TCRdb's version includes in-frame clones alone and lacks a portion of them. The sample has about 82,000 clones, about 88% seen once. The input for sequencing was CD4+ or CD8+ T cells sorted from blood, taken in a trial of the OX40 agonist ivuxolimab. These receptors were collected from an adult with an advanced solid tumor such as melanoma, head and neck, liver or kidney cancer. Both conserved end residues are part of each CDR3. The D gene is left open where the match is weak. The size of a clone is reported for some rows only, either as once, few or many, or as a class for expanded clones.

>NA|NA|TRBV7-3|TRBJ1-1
CASSLLEGAEAFF
TGTGCCAGCAGCTTATTGGAGGGGGCTGAAGCTTTCTTT
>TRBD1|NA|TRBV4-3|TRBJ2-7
CASSQTGQGRLEQYF
TGCGCCAGCAGCCAAACGGGACAGGGACGGCTCGAGCAGTACTTC
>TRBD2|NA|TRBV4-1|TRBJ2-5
CASSGGGRGGAETQYF
TGCGCCAGCAGCGGAGGAGGGCGGGGGGGCGCAGAGACCCAGTACTTC
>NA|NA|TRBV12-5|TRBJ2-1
CASGLGAKGGVYNEQFF
TGTGCTAGTGGTTTGGGGGCTAAAGGTGGTGTCTACAATGAGCAGTTCTTC
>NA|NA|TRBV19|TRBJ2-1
CASSGQTVGDNEQFF
TGTGCCAGCTCTGGACAGACGGTGGGGGACAATGAGCAGTTCTTC
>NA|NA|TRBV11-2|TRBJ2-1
CASSLRQTYNEQFF
TGTGCCAGCAGCTTGAGACAAACCTACAATGAGCAGTTCTTC
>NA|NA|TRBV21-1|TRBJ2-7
CANAGGFGDYEQYF
TGTGCCAACGCGGGGGGGTTCGGCGACTACGAGCAGTACTTC
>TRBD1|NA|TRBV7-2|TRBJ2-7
CASSWPLRQGGPEQYF
TGTGCCAGCAGCTGGCCGCTGAGACAGGGGGGGCCCGAGCAGTACTTC
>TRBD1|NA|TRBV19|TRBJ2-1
CASSQGQGKGEQFF
TGTGCCAGTAGTCAGGGACAGGGGAAGGGCGAGCAGTTCTTC
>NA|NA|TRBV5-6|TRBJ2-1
CASSPWGPGYNEQFF
TGTGCCAGCAGCCCCTGGGGTCCGGGCTACAATGAGCAGTTCTTC
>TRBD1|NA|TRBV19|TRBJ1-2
CASSLQDRGSYGYTF
TGTGCCAGTAGCCTCCAGGACAGGGGATCCTATGGCTACACCTTC
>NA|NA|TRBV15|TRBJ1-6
CATSGVSGSPLHF
TGTGCCACCAGCGGAGTGTCTGGTTCACCCCTCCACTTT
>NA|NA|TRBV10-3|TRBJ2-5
CAISVDRETQYF
TGTGCCATCAGTGTCGACAGAGAGACCCAGTACTTC
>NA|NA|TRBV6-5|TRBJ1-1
CASTRTGATEAFF
TGTGCCAGCACCCGGACCGGGGCCACTGAAGCTTTCTTT
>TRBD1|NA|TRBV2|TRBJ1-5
CASKGADRDVNQPQHF
TGTGCCAGCAAGGGGGCTGACAGGGATGTTAATCAGCCCCAGCATTTT
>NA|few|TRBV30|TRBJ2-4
CAWGGGNNIQYF
TGTGCCTGGGGAGGGGGCAATAACATTCAGTACTTC
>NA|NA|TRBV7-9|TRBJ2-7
CASSLWLGEQYF
TGTGCCAGCAGCTTATGGCTGGGAGAGCAGTACTTC
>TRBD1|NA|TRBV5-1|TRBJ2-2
CASSLTGQGAFSGELFF
TGCGCCAGCAGCTTGACCGGACAGGGGGCATTTTCCGGGGAGCTGTTTTTT
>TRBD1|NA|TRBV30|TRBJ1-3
CAWSRGPGNTIYF
TGTGCCTGGAGTAGGGGGCCTGGAAACACCATATATTTT
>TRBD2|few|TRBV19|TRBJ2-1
CASSTRLAGGNNEQFF
TGTGCCAGTAGTACCCGACTAGCGGGGGGAAACAATGAGCAGTTCTTC
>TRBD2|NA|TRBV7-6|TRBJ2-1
CASSSRAGGPMEQFF
TGTGCCAGCAGCTCCCGAGCGGGGGGTCCAATGGAGCAGTTCTTC
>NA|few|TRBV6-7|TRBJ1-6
CASSYPPGGVSPLHF
TGTGCCAGCAGTTACCCTCCGGGGGGGGTTTCACCCCTCCACTTT
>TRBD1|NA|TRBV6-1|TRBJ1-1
CASRRDGTGNTEAFF
TGTGCCAGCAGGCGCGATGGGACAGGGAACACTGAAGCTTTCTTT
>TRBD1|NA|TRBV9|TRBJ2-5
CASSVSGRGSGTQYF
TGTGCCAGCAGCGTTTCGGGCAGGGGGTCGGGGACCCAGTACTTC
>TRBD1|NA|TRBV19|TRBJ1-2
CASSIEQGAGGYTF
TGTGCCAGTAGTATAGAACAGGGGGCGGGCGGCTACACCTTC
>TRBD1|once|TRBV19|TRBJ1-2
CASRDRALVGYTF
TGTGCCAGTAGGGACAGGGCCCTAGTTGGCTACACCTTC
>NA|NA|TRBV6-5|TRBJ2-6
CASSSQGFGANVLTF
TGTGCCAGCAGTTCCCAGGGCTTTGGGGCCAACGTCCTGACTTTC